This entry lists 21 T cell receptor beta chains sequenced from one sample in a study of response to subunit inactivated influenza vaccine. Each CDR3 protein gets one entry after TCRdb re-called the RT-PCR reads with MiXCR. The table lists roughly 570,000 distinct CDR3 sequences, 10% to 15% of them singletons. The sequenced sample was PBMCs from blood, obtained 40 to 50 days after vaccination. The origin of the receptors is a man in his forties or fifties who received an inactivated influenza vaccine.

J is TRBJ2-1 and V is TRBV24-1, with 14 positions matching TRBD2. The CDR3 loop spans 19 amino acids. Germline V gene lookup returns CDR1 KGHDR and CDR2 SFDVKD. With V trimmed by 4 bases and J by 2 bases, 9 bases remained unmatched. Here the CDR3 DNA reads TGTGCCACCAGTGACCCCGGGACTAGCGGGAGTTGGGCCTACAATGAGCAGTTCTTC. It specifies CATSDPGTSGSWAYNEQFF.

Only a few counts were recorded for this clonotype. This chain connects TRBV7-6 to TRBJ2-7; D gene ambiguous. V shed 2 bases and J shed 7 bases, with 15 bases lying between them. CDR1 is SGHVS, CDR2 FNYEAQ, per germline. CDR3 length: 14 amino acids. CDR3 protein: CASSLRTGMEEQYF. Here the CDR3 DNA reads TGTGCCAGCAGCTTACGGACCGGAATGGAAGAGCAGTACTTC.

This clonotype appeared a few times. This chain's CDR3 is CASSFHPTGYEQYF. The CDR3 region has the DNA TGTGCCAGCAGCTTCCACCCGACAGGCTACGAGCAGTACTTC. This chain connects TRBV7-6 to TRBJ2-7; D perhaps matches TRBD1 (6 bases). V lost 3 bases to trimming and J lost 3 bases, with 12 bases between them. This CDR3 comprises 14 residues. CDR1 is SGHVS and CDR2 is FNYEAQ in the germline V gene.

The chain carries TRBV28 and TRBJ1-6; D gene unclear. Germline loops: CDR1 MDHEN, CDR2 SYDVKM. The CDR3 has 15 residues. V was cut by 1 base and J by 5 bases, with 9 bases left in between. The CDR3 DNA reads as TGTGCCAGCAGTTTATTGTGGCAGAATAATTCACCCCTCCACTTT. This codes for CASSLLWQNNSPLHF.

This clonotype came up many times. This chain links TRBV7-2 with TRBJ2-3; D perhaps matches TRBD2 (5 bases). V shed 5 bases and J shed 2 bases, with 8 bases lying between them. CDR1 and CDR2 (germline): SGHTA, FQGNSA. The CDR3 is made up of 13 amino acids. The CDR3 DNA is TGTGCCAGCAGCCCGAGGGTCACAGATACGCAGTATTTT. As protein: CASSPRVTDTQYF.

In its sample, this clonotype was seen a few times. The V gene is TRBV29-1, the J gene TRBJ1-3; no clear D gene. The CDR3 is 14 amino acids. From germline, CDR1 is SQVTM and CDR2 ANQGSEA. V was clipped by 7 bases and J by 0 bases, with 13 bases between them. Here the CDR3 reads CSAGDGLSGNTIYF. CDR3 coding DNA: TGCAGCGCAGGCGACGGCCTCTCTGGAAACACCATATATTTT.

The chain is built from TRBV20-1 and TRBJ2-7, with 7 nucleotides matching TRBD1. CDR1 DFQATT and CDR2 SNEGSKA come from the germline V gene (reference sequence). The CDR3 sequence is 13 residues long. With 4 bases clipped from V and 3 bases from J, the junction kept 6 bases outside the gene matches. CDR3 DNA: TGCAGTGCTACTAGGGACAGACACTACGAGCAGTACTTC. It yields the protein CSATRDRHYEQYF.

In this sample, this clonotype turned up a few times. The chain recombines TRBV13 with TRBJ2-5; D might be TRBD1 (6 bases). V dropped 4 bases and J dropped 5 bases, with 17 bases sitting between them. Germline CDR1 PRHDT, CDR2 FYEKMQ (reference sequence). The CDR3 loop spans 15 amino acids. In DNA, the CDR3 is TGTGCCAGCAGCTCATTCGCGACAGGATCGGAGACCCAGTACTTC. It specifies CASSSFATGSETQYF.

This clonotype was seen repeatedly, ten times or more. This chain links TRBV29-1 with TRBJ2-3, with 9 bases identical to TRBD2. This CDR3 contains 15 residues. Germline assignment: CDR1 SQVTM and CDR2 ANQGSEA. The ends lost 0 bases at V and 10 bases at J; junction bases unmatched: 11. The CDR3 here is CSVEDRSGGPRAQYF. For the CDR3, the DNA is TGCAGCGTTGAAGATCGCAGCGGGGGGCCCAGGGCGCAGTATTTT.

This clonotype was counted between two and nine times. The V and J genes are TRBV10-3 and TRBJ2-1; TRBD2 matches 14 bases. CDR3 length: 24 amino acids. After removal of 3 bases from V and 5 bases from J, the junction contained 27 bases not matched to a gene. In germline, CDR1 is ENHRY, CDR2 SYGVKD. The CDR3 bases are TGTGCCATCAGTGATAGGCAGCGAAGACAGAGACTAGCGGGAGGGCCTCCCCGGCACAATGAGCAGTTCTTC. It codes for CAISDRQRRQRLAGGPPRHNEQFF.

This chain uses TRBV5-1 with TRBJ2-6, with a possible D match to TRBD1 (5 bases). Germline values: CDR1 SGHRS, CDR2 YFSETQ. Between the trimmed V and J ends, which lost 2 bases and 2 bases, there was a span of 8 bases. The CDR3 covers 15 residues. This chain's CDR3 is CASSLQVAGANVLTF. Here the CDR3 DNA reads TGCGCCAGCAGCTTACAGGTTGCTGGGGCCAACGTCCTGACTTTC.

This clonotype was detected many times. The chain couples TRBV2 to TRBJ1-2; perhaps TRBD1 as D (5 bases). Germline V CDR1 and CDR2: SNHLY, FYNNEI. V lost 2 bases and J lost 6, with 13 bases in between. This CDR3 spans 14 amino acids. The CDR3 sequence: CASSERQGGNGYTF. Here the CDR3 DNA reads TGTGCCAGCAGTGAAAGGCAGGGCGGCAATGGCTACACCTTC.

CDR3 residues: CASSFTDGATQYF. The CDR3 DNA is TGTGCCAGCAGTTTTACAGATGGGGCGACCCAGTACTTC. The chain joins TRBV6-6 to TRBJ2-5; D possibly corresponds to TRBD1 (5 bases). The germline CDR1 and CDR2 sequences are MNHNY and SVGAGI (reference sequence). V lost 4 bases, J lost 7 bases, and 13 bases lay in between. The CDR3 has 13 residues.

The chain's CDR3 is CSASDNLYEQYF. The CDR3, as DNA: TGCAGTGCAAGTGATAACCTCTACGAGCAGTACTTC. The V call is TRBV20-1, the J call TRBJ2-7; no firm D call. Trimming took off 6 bases at V and 3 bases at J, with 12 bases between the two ends. CDR3 size: 12 residues. Germline values: CDR1 DFQATT, CDR2 SNEGSKA (reference sequence).

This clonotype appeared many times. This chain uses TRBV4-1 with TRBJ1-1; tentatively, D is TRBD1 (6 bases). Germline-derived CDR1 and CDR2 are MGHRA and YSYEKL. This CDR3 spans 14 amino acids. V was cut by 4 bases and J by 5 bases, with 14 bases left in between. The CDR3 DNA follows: TGCGCCAGCAGCCTACAGGGCCCTGCGACTGAAGCTTTCTTT. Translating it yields CASSLQGPATEAFF.

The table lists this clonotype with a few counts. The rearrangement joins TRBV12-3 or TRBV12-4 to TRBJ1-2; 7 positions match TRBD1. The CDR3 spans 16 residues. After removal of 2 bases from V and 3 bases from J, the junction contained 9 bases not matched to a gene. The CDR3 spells CASSLIPTGIDYGYTF. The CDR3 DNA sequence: TGTGCCAGCAGTTTAATCCCGACAGGGATTGACTATGGCTACACCTTC.

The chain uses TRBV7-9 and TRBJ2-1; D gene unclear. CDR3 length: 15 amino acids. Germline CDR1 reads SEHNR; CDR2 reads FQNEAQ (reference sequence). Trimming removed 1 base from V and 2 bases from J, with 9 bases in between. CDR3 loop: CASSLDQIAYNEQFF. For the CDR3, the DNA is TGTGCCAGCAGCTTAGACCAGATCGCCTACAATGAGCAGTTCTTC.

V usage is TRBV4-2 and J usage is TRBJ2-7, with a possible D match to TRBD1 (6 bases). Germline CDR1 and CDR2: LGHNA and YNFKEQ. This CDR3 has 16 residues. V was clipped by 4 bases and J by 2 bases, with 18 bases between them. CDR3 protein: CASSLLGTTIPYEQYF. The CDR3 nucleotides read TGTGCCAGCAGCCTTTTAGGGACAACTATACCCTACGAGCAGTACTTC.

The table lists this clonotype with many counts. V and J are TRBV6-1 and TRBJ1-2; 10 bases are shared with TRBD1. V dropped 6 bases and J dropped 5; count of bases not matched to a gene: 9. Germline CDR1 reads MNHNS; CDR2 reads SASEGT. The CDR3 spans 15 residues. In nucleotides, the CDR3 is TGTGCCAGCAGCGCCCTAGGACAGGGGGTTTATGGCTACACCTTC. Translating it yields CASSALGQGVYGYTF.

CDR3 amino acids: CASSSWDGQETQYF. The DNA for the CDR3 is TGTGCCAGCAGCTCGTGGGACGGGCAAGAGACCCAGTACTTC. This chain uses TRBV7-9 with TRBJ2-5; D tentatively reads TRBD1 or TRBD2 (5 bases each). The V gene lost 4 bases and the J gene lost 2 bases, with 11 bases spanning the gap. This CDR3 spans 14 amino acids. Germline V gene lookup returns CDR1 SEHNR and CDR2 FQNEAQ (reference sequence).

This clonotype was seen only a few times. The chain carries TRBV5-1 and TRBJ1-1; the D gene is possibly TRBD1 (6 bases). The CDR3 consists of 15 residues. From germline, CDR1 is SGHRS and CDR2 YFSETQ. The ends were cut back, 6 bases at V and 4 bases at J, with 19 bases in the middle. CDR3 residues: CASTDETGYGTEAFF. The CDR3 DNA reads TGCGCCAGCACCGATGAAACAGGGTACGGCACTGAAGCTTTCTTT.